Given below is one T cell receptor (beta chain) in context. No antigen is known for it. The data are from a study of cytomegalovirus exposure and HLA in healthy donors. Study results and caveats: Investigators reported over 150 TCR beta chains as tied to cytomegalovirus. In a later analysis, TCR association rates varied by HLA locus: DRB1 most, HLA-C fewest.

PCR amplification relied on 60 Vbeta primers (plus 13 Jbeta primers). The table came from immunoSEQ multiplex PCR; TCRdb's copy has only in-frame clones and leaves some out. This sample has roughly 100,000 clones, with roughly two thirds found just once. Each of the donors was a healthy bone marrow donor. What was sequenced was PBMCs. This clonotype originated in a man aged 25 to 40 in good health and CMV-seronegative.

CDR3 loop: CASSIWTGGNYGYTF. In DNA, the CDR3 is TGTGCCAGTAGTATTTGGACAGGGGGCAACTATGGCTACACCTTC. This sequence joins TRBV19 and TRBJ1-2; 11 bases line up with TRBD1. Germline V CDR1 and CDR2: LNHDA, SQIVND (reference sequence). This CDR3 is built from 15 residues. V shed 3 bases and J 2 bases; nucleotides not matched to a gene: 2.